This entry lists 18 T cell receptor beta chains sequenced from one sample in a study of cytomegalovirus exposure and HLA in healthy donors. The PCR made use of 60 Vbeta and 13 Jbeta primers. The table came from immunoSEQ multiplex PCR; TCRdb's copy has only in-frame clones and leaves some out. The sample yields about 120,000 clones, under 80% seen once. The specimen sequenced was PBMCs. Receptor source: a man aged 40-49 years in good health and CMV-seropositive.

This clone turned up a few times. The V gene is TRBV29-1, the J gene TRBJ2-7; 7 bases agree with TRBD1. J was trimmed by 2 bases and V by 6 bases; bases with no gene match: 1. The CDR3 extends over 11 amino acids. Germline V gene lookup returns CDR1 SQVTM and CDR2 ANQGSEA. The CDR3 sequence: CSVGQPYEQYF. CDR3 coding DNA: TGCAGCGTGGGACAGCCCTACGAGCAGTACTTC.

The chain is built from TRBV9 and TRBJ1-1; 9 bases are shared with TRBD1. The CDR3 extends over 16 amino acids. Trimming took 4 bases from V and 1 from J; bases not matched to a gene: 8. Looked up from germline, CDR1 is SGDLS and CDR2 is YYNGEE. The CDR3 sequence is CASSNTGTGTNTEAFF. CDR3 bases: TGTGCCAGCAGCAATACCGGGACAGGGACGAACACTGAAGCTTTCTTT.

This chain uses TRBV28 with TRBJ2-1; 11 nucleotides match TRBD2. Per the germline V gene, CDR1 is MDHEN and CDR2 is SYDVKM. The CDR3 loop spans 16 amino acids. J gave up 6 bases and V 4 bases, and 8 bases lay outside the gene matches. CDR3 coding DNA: TGTGCCAGCAGTTGGGCCGGGACTAGCGGACCCAATGAGCAGTTCTTC. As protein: CASSWAGTSGPNEQFF.

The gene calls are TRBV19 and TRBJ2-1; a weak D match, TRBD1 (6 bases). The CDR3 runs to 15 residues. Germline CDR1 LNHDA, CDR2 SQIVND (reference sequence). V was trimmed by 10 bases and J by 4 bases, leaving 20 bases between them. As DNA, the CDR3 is TGTGCCACCAAATTACAGGGTAGTTCTTACAATGAGCAGTTCTTC. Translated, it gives CATKLQGSSYNEQFF.

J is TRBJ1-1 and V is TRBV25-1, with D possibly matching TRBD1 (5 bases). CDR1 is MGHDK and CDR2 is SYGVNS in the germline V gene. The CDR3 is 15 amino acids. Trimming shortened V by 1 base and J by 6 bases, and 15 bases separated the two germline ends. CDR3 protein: CASSEWGDGGSEAFF. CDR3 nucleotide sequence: TGTGCCAGCAGTGAATGGGGGGACGGCGGCTCTGAAGCTTTCTTT. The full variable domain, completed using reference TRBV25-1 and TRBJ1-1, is EADIYQTPRYLVIGTGKKITLECSQTMGHDKMYWYQQDPGMELHLIHYSYGVNSTEKGDLSSESTVSRIRTEHFPLTLESARPSHTSQYLCASSEWGDGGSEAFFGQGTRLTVV.

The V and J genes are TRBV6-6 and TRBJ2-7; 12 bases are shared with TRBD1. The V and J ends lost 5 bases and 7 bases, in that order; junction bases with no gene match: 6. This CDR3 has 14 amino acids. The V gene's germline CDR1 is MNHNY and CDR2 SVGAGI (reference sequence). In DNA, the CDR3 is TGTGCCAGCAGTCCGGGACAGGGGGCTGAGGAGCAGTACTTC. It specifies CASSPGQGAEEQYF.

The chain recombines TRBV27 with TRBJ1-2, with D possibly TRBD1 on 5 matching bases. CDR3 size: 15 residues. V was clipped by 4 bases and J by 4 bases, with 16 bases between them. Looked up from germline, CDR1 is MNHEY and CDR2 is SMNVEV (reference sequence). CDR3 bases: TGTGCCAGCAGTTGGGGGTCGGGGGAGGCCTATGGCTACACCTTC. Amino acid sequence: CASSWGSGEAYGYTF.

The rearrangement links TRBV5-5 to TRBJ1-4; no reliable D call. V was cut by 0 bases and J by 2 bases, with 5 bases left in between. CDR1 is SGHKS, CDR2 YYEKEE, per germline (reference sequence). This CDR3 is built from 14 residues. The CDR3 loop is CASSLGLTNEKLFF. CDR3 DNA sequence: TGTGCCAGCAGCTTGGGACTGACTAATGAAAAACTGTTTTTT.

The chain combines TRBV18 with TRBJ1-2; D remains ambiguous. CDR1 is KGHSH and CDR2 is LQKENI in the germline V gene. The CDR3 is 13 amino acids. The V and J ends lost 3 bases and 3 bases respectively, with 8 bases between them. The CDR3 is CASSPAGDYGYTF. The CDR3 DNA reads TGTGCCAGCTCACCCGCCGGGGACTATGGCTACACCTTC.

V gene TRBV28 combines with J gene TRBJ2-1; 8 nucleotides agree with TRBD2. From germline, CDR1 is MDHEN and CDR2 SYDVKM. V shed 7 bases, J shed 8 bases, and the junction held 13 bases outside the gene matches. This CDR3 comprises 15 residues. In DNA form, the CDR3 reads TGTGCCAGCACTTCAGCGGGGGAGGGAAGGGATGAGCAGTTCTTC. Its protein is CASTSAGEGRDEQFF.

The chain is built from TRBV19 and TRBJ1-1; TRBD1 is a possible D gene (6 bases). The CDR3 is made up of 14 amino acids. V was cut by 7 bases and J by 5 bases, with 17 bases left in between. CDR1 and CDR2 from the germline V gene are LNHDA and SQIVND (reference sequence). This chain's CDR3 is CASTRTVPQTEAFF. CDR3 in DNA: TGTGCCAGTACCCGGACAGTGCCCCAGACTGAAGCTTTCTTT.

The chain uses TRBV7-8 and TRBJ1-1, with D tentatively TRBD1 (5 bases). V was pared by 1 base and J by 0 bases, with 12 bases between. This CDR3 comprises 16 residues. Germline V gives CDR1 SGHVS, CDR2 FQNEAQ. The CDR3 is CASSLGTQGMNTEAFF. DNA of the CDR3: TGTGCCAGCAGCTTAGGGACCCAGGGCATGAACACTGAAGCTTTCTTT.

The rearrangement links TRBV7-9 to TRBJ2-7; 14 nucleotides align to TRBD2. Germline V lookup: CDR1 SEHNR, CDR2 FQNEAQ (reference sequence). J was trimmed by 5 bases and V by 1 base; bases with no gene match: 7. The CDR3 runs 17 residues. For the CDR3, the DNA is TGTGCCAGCAGCTTAGGACTAGCGGGAGGGCCCAGCCACGAGCAGTACTTC. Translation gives CASSLGLAGGPSHEQYF.

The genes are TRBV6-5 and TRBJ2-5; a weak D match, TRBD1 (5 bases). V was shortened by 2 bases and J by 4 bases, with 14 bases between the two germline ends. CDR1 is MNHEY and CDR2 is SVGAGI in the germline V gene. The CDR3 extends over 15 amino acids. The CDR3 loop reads CASSYRGAGGETQYF. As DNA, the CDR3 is TGTGCCAGCAGTTACCGTGGGGCAGGTGGAGAGACCCAGTACTTC.

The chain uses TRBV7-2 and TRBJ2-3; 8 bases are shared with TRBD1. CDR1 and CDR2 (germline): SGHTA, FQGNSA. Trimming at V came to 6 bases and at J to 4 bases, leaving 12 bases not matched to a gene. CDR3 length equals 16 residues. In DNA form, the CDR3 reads TGTGCCAGCAGGTTGACAGGGGCTGTATATTCAGATACGCAGTATTTT. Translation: CASRLTGAVYSDTQYF.

CDR3 sequence reads: CASSPTVSGGTDTQYF. The CDR3, as DNA: TGCGCCAGCAGCCCCACCGTAAGCGGGGGGACAGATACGCAGTATTTT. This chain connects TRBV5-1 to TRBJ2-3; 9 bases map to TRBD2. The J segment lost 3 bases and the V segment lost 4 bases, leaving 9 bases of the junction unmatched. The CDR3 runs 16 residues. Germline V gene data show CDR1 as SGHRS and CDR2 as YFSETQ.

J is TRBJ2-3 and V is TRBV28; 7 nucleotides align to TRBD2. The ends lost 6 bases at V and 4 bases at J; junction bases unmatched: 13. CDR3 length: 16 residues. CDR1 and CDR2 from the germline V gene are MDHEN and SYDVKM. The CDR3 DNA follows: TGTGCCAGCAGACCCCGACTAGCCGGAAGGGCAGATACGCAGTATTTT. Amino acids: CASRPRLAGRADTQYF.

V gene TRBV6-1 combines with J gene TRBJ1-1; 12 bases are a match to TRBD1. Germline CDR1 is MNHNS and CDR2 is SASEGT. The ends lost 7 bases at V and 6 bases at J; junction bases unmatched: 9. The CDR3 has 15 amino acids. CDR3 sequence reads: CASIRDRGRGSEAFF. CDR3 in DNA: TGTGCCAGCATCCGGGACAGGGGGCGAGGGTCTGAAGCTTTCTTT.